This T cell receptor (beta chain) was obtained from a study of T-cell reconstitution after alpha-beta-depleted transplantation in children. Study-level findings and limits: After one year, T-cell counts and TCRbeta diversity mostly came from new T cells. Surviving recipient cells, namely T cells and thymic progenitors, were the source of high day-60 TCRbeta diversity in some patients. Several hundred expanded graft clones reportedly gave rise to the alpha-beta T cells present about two months after transplant.

About this clonotype itself: The antigen is unknown.

Trimming removed 5 bases at V and 0 bases at J, with 9 bases between. The CDR3 extends over 14 amino acids. Germline V gene sequence: CDR1 SGHAT, CDR2 FQDESV (reference sequence). Unique molecular identifiers tagged the TCRbeta library. TCRdb ran MiXCR on the PCR reads and lists one entry per CDR3 protein. The data hold about 830,000 distinct CDR3 sequences, with approximately 15% observed a single time. The sample here was PBMCs, mostly from graft donor cells, taken 360 days after TCRalphabeta/CD19-depleted stem cell transplant. This receptor was obtained from a male patient aged 10 to 17 who had a stem cell transplant for acute lymphoblastic leukemia, so the T cells may come from the graft donor. This chain links TRBV11-1 with TRBJ2-3, with no clear D. Here the CDR3 reads CASSAIRSTDTQYF. The CDR3 nucleotides read TGTGCCAGCAGCGCCATTCGGAGCACAGATACGCAGTATTTT.